These 25 T cell receptor beta chains originate from one sample sequenced in a study of T cells after posttransplantation cyclophosphamide. Treatment was busulfan-fludarabine conditioning, a marrow graft, and cyclophosphamide on days +3 and +4. The data were produced by immunoSEQ multiplex PCR, yet TCRdb's version contains in-frame clones alone and is incomplete. The sample has approximately 19,000 clones; approximately 90% are singletons. This sample comprised PBMCs, obtained after allogeneic stem cell transplant with posttransplant cyclophosphamide. The source is a female patient aged 40-50 years who received an allogeneic stem cell transplant from a related donor, was CMV-positive, and had no GVHD. A subset of T cells may come from the graft donor.

The chain employs TRBV27 and TRBJ2-1; a possible D gene is TRBD2 (5 bases). The V end lost 0 bases, the J end lost 11 bases, and 11 bases lay between the germline ends. Germline V gene lookup returns CDR1 MNHEY and CDR2 SMNVEV (reference sequence). The CDR3 runs to 13 residues. The DNA for the CDR3 is TGTGCCAGCAGTTTATCGAATCGGGAAAAGCAGTTCTTC. This encodes CASSLSNREKQFF.

The chain employs TRBV28 and TRBJ2-1; 9 nucleotides align to TRBD1. Looked up from germline, CDR1 is MDHEN and CDR2 is SYDVKM. The V segment lost 5 bases and the J segment 3 bases; nucleotides outside the gene matches: 5. This CDR3 comprises 15 residues. CDR3 in amino acids: CASSTYRGHYNEQFF. Written as DNA, the CDR3 is TGTGCCAGCAGTACGTACAGGGGGCACTACAATGAGCAGTTCTTC.

This clone appeared a single time. The chain couples TRBV9 to TRBJ2-1, with 8 bases that match TRBD2. Per the germline V gene, CDR1 is SGDLS and CDR2 is YYNGEE. This CDR3 has 18 residues. V lost 0 bases, J lost 1 base, and 9 bases stayed unmatched. The CDR3 region is CASSVGPGGPKSYNEQFF. The CDR3, as DNA: TGTGCCAGCAGCGTAGGTCCGGGAGGGCCGAAATCCTACAATGAGCAGTTCTTC.

The chain couples TRBV7-2 to TRBJ2-7; D remains ambiguous. V was pared by 5 bases and J by 4 bases, with 6 bases between. The CDR3 runs 11 residues. Looked up from germline, CDR1 is SGHTA and CDR2 is FQGNSA. CDR3 bases: TGTGCCAGCAGCGATCGGTACGAGCAGTACTTC. This translates into CASSDRYEQYF. Drawing the rest from reference TRBV7-2 and TRBJ2-7, the complete variable domain is GAGVSQSPSNKVTEKGKDVELRCDPISGHTALYWYRQSLGQGLEFLIYFQGNSAPDKSGLPSDRFSAERTGGSVSTLTIQRTQQEDSAVYLCASSDRYEQYFGPGTRLTVT.

This clone was counted only a few times. The chain has TRBV6-1 and TRBJ2-5; 10 bases are shared with TRBD1. Germline V CDR1 and CDR2: MNHNS, SASEGT. Trimming took 10 bases from V and 11 from J; bases not matched to a gene: 16. The CDR3 is 14 amino acids. The CDR3 sequence is CATMKRDRGLEQYF. CDR3 DNA: TGTGCCACCATGAAACGGGACAGGGGTTTAGAGCAGTACTTC.

In its sample, this clone was seen once. This sequence joins TRBV7-9 and TRBJ2-1; 8 bases map to TRBD2. V lost 8 bases and J lost 4; bases outside the gene matches: 10. Germline CDR1 SEHNR, CDR2 FQNEAQ (reference sequence). The length of the CDR3 is 15 residues. CDR3: CASPVREGSYNEQFF. The CDR3 DNA reads TGTGCCAGCCCTGTCCGGGAGGGGTCATACAATGAGCAGTTCTTC.

The chain carries TRBV29-1 and TRBJ2-2; possible D gene TRBD1, 6 bases. V was pared by 7 bases and J by 5 bases, with 20 bases between. The CDR3 totals 15 residues. The V gene's germline CDR1 is SQVTM and CDR2 ANQGSEA. CDR3 in amino acids: CSARTGLRQTGELFF. For the CDR3, the DNA is TGCAGCGCCCGAACAGGGTTGAGACAAACCGGGGAGCTGTTTTTT.

This chain links TRBV2 with TRBJ2-3, with 8 bases fitting TRBD2. The CDR3 totals 15 residues. V lost 5 bases, J lost 5 bases, and 9 bases stayed unmatched. Germline V gives CDR1 SNHLY, CDR2 FYNNEI. The CDR3 here is CASSPTGLGIDTQYF. In nucleotides, the CDR3 is TGTGCCAGCAGTCCCACGGGACTAGGAATAGATACGCAGTATTTT.

This clone is termed medium-sized (0.01 to 0.1%). The V and J genes are TRBV7-9 and TRBJ2-3, with 11 bases lining up with TRBD2. Germline CDR1 is SEHNR and CDR2 is FQNEAQ (reference sequence). The V and J ends lost 2 bases and 5 bases, in that order; junction bases with no gene match: 12. This CDR3 is built from 18 residues. The CDR3 sequence: CASSLSTSGAVFRDTQYF. The CDR3 DNA follows: TGTGCCAGCAGCTTATCGACTAGCGGGGCCGTGTTCAGAGATACGCAGTATTTT.

This chain uses TRBV16 with TRBJ2-2, with 13 nucleotides matching TRBD2. CDR1 and CDR2 (germline): KGHSY, FQNENV. V lost 4 bases, J lost 2 bases, and 7 bases stayed unmatched. The CDR3 runs to 18 residues. CDR3 nucleotides: TGTGCCAGCAGCCCTTTCGCGGGACTAGCGGGAAACACCGGGGAGCTGTTTTTT. Protein sequence: CASSPFAGLAGNTGELFF.

The chain carries TRBV28 and TRBJ1-2, with D perhaps TRBD1 (5 bases). Between the trimmed V and J ends, which lost 4 bases and 4 bases, there was a span of 16 bases. CDR3 size: 15 residues. CDR1 and CDR2 from the germline V gene are MDHEN and SYDVKM. This chain's CDR3 is CASSSGETTFYGYTF. CDR3 DNA: TGTGCCAGCAGTTCGGGGGAGACAACTTTCTATGGCTACACCTTC.

The chain recombines TRBV27 with TRBJ2-5; D may be TRBD1 (6 bases). This CDR3 has 16 residues. V was trimmed by 2 bases and J by 2 bases, leaving 15 bases between them. The V gene's germline CDR1 is MNHEY and CDR2 SMNVEV (reference sequence). For the CDR3, the DNA is TGTGCCAGCAGTTTAAGGGGGAACAACCATCAAGAGACCCAGTACTTC. This gives the protein CASSLRGNNHQETQYF.

The CDR3 region is CASSHADRVLSGANVLTF. DNA of the CDR3: TGCGCCAGCAGCCATGCCGACAGGGTTCTTTCTGGGGCCAACGTCCTGACTTTC. This rearrangement joins TRBV4-3 to TRBJ2-6; 7 bases are shared with TRBD1. Germline-derived CDR1 and CDR2 are LGHNA and YSLEER. CDR3 length: 18 residues. Trimming cost V 3 bases and J 1 base; bases outside gene matches: 9.

The sample holds a few counts of this clone. V gene TRBV2 combines with J gene TRBJ2-1, with 9 bases aligning to TRBD2. CDR1 and CDR2 from the germline V gene are SNHLY and FYNNEI. The CDR3 loop spans 15 amino acids. J gave up 11 bases and V 2 bases, and 10 bases lay outside the gene matches. Written as DNA, the CDR3 is TGTGCCAGCAGTGAATGGGCTAGCGGGATCCCTAAGCAGTTCTTC. Encoded protein: CASSEWASGIPKQFF.

The chain is built from TRBV11-1 and TRBJ2-7; D might be TRBD2 (6 bases). V was cut by 3 bases and J by 3 bases, with 6 bases left in between. CDR3 length: 12 amino acids. The germline V gene encodes CDR1 SGHAT and CDR2 FQDESV (reference sequence). Here the CDR3 reads CASSLRGYEQYF. CDR3 sequence (DNA): TGTGCCAGCAGCTTGCGGGGCTACGAGCAGTACTTC.

Only a few counts were recorded for this clone. The V gene is TRBV29-1, the J gene TRBJ1-2, with TRBD1 as a possible D gene (6 bases). This CDR3 is 12 amino acids long. Germline CDR1 and CDR2: SQVTM and ANQGSEA. CDR3 nucleotides: TGCATCACCGGGGGGGGCGAACATGGCTACACCTTC. This translates into CITGGGEHGYTF. The full variable domain, with the rest looked up from reference TRBV29-1 and TRBJ1-2, is SAVISQKPSRDICQRGTSLTIQCQVDSQVTMMFWYRQQPGQSLTLIATANQGSEATYESGFVIDKFPISRPNLTFSTLTVSNMSPEDSSIYLCITGGGEHGYTFGSGTRLTVV.

This sequence joins TRBV28 and TRBJ2-3; 10 bases are shared with TRBD2. V lost 8 bases to trimming and J lost 1 base; unmatched junction nucleotides: 9. Germline V gene sequence: CDR1 MDHEN, CDR2 SYDVKM. The CDR3 totals 16 residues. In DNA, the CDR3 is TGTGCCAGCGAGGGGAGCGGGAGGGCCGGCACAGATACGCAGTATTTT. This encodes CASEGSGRAGTDTQYF.

The J gene is TRBJ1-1, the V gene TRBV7-9; TRBD1 aligns across 7 bases. Germline values: CDR1 SEHNR, CDR2 FQNEAQ (reference sequence). J lost 4 bases, V lost 7 bases, and 9 bases had no gene match. The CDR3 loop spans 14 amino acids. The CDR3 DNA reads TGTGCCAGCACCGGACAGGCGGTCGGCACTGAAGCTTTCTTT. This codes for CASTGQAVGTEAFF. Full variable domain (rest looked up from reference TRBV7-9 and TRBJ1-1): DTGVSQNPRHKITKRGQNVTFRCDPISEHNRLYWYRQTLGQGPEFLTYFQNEAQLEKSRLLSDRFSAERPKGSFSTLEIQRTEQGDSAMYLCASTGQAVGTEAFFGQGTRLTVV.

This chain joins TRBV6-6 and TRBJ1-4; tentatively, D is TRBD1 (6 bases). Trimming pared 7 bases from V and 0 bases from J, leaving 15 bases between. Germline values: CDR1 MNHNY, CDR2 SVGAGI (reference sequence). The CDR3 contains 16 residues. CDR3 residues: CASTGEVSATNEKLFF. The CDR3 nucleotides read TGTGCCAGCACAGGGGAAGTCAGCGCAACTAATGAAAAACTGTTTTTT.

This chain joins TRBV18 and TRBJ2-1, with D maybe TRBD2 (5 bases). V lost 4 bases and J 1 base, leaving 14 bases between the germline ends. The CDR3 has 16 residues. CDR1 KGHSH and CDR2 LQKENI come from the germline V gene. DNA of the CDR3: TGTGCCAGCTCACACAAGAATAGCGCTTCCTACAATGAGCAGTTCTTC. Translated, it gives CASSHKNSASYNEQFF.

The chain recombines TRBV4-2 with TRBJ2-1; tentative D call: TRBD2 (6 bases). V was pared by 1 base and J by 0 bases, with 13 bases between. Germline CDR1 and CDR2: LGHNA and YNFKEQ. This CDR3 has 17 amino acids. The CDR3 nucleotides read TGTGCCAGCAGCCAAGGAATGGCGGGGAACTCCTACAATGAGCAGTTCTTC. Translated: CASSQGMAGNSYNEQFF.

This clone was counted a single time. This sequence joins TRBV11-2 and TRBJ2-7; 7 bases are shared with TRBD1. Germline values: CDR1 SGHAT, CDR2 FQNNGV. The CDR3 extends over 15 amino acids. J lost 0 bases, V lost 5 bases, and 7 bases had no gene match. DNA of the CDR3: TGTGCCAGCAGCAACAGGGGCTGGGGCTCCTACGAGCAGTACTTC. It is translated as CASSNRGWGSYEQYF.

The chain joins TRBV25-1 to TRBJ1-1; D is undetermined. The CDR3 extends over 13 amino acids. From germline, CDR1 is MGHDK and CDR2 SYGVNS. Trimming took 4 bases from V and 3 from J, leaving 9 bases between them. This CDR3 is CASSVWADTEAFF. In DNA form, the CDR3 reads TGTGCCAGCAGTGTATGGGCAGACACTGAAGCTTTCTTT.

This chain links TRBV9 with TRBJ1-3, with D unresolved. V lost 3 bases and J 4 bases, leaving 11 bases between the germline ends. Germline lookup yields CDR1 SGDLS and CDR2 YYNGEE. The CDR3 runs to 14 residues. CDR3 amino acids: CASSAREGGNTIYF. The CDR3 DNA follows: TGTGCCAGCAGCGCCCGAGAGGGAGGAAACACCATATATTTT.

This clone has just one count. The chain uses TRBV5-1 and TRBJ2-7, with D possibly matching TRBD2 (6 bases). The germline V gene encodes CDR1 SGHRS and CDR2 YFSETQ. This CDR3 has 15 residues. The germline V and J ends were trimmed by 4 bases and 4 bases, with 18 bases remaining between them. CDR3 in amino acids: CASSLDLMAGYEQYF. The CDR3 nucleotides are TGCGCCAGCAGCCTGGACCTAATGGCGGGGTACGAGCAGTACTTC.